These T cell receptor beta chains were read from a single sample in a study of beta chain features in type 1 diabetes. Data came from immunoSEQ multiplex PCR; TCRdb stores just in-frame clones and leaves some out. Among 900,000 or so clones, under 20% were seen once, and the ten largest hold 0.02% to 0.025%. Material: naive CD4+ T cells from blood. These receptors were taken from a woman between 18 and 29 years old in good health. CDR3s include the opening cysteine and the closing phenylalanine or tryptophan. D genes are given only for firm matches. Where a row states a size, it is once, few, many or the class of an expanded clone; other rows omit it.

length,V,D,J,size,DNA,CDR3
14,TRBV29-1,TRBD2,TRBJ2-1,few,TGCAGCGTTGAACTTCCTCCCGGGGGGAATGAGCAGTTCTTC,CSVELPPGGNEQFF
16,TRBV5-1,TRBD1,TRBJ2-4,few,TGCGCCAGCACCCATGTACCGGGACAGCAAAAAAACATTCAGTACTTC,CASTHVPGQQKNIQYF
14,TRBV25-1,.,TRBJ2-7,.,TGTGCCAGCAGTGGCTTGCTAGCGACGGGCGAGCAGTACTTC,CASSGLLATGEQYF
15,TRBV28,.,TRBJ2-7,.,TGTGCCAGCAGGGGACCTGGAGACGGATTCTACGAGCAGTACTTC,CASRGPGDGFYEQYF
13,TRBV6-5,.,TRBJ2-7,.,TGTGCCAGCAGTTACCGGGGCGGCTACGAGCAGTACTTC,CASSYRGGYEQYF
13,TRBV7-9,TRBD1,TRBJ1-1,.,TGTGCCAGCAAAGAGTCAGGGGGATTTGTAGCTTTCTTT,CASKESGGFVAFF
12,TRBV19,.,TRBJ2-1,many,TGTGCCAGTAGTTATCGGGAGAATGAGCAGTTCTTC,CASSYRENEQFF
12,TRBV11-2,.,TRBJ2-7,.,TGTGCCAGCAGGGAAAGCTCCTACGAGCAGTACTTC,CASRESSYEQYF
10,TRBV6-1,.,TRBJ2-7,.,TGTGCCAGCATCTACTACGAGCAGTACTTC,CASIYYEQYF
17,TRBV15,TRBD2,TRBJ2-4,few,TGTGCCACCAGCAGACTCCCTTTAGCGGGAGTGGGAAACATTCAGTACTTC,CATSRLPLAGVGNIQYF
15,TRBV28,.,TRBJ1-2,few,TGTGCCAGCAGAAGGCAGGGCGCGACCCCCTATGGCTACACCTTC,CASRRQGATPYGYTF
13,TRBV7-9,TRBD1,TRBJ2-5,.,TGTGCCAGCAGCTCCGCCCACAGGGGGGCCCAGTACTTC,CASSSAHRGAQYF
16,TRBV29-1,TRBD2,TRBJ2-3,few,TGCAGCGTTCCCGGGACTAGCGGCTCTAGCACAGATACGCAGTATTTT,CSVPGTSGSSTDTQYF
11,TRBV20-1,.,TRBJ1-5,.,TGCAGTGCTGCTGGGGGTCAGCCCCAGCATTTT,CSAAGGQPQHF
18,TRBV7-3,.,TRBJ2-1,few,TGTGCCAGCAGCCCATCCGTGGGCGGGGATAGCTCCTACAATGAGCAGTTCTTC,CASSPSVGGDSSYNEQFF
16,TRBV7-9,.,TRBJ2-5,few,TGTGCCAGCAGCTTATTGGCCGCAGGGTCGGGAGAGACCCAGTACTTC,CASSLLAAGSGETQYF
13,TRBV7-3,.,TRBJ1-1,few,TGTGCCAGCAGCTCCATACAGAACACTGAAGCTTTCTTT,CASSSIQNTEAFF
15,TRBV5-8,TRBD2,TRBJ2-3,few,TGTGCGTCAACGCCTAGCGGGAGGGCGTCGGATACGCAGTATTTT,CASTPSGRASDTQYF
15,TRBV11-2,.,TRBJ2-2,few,TGTGCCAGCAGCTTGAAGTTAGCGGACACCGGGGAGCTGTTTTTT,CASSLKLADTGELFF
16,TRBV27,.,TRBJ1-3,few,TGTGCCAGCAGTTTGAGGGCAAGGAAGGCTGGAAACACCATATATTTT,CASSLRARKAGNTIYF
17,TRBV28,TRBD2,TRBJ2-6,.,TGTGCCAGCAGTTTATTCGCGGGAGGCAGTGGGGCCAACGTCCTGACTTTC,CASSLFAGGSGANVLTF
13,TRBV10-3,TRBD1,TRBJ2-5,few,TGTGCCATCAGGGCAGGGACAGAAGAGACCCAGTACTTC,CAIRAGTEETQYF
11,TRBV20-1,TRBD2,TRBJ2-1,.,TGCAGGCCCACGGGAGGCAATGAGCAGTTCTTC,CRPTGGNEQFF
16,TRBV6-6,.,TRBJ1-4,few,TGTGCCAGCAGACCCAGCGTGGGATGGGTTAATGAAAAACTGTTTTTT,CASRPSVGWVNEKLFF
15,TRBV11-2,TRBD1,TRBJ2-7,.,TGTGCCAGCAGCCCAAGTCGGGCAGGGGGTCGCGAGCAGTACTTC,CASSPSRAGGREQYF
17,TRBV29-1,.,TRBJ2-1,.,TGCAGCGTTGGATACCCCTATAGGGGGTCTAAAAACAATGAGCAGTTCTTC,CSVGYPYRGSKNNEQFF
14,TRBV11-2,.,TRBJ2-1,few,TGTGCCAGCAGCTTACTCACAGGCCTCAATGAGCAGTTCTTC,CASSLLTGLNEQFF
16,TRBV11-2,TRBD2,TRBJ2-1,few,TGTGCCAGCAGCTCCAATCGGGTAGCGGGAGTTGTTGAGCAGTTCTTC,CASSSNRVAGVVEQFF
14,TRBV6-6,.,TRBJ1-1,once,TGTACCAGCAGTTACTCAAGGGGAAACACTGAAGCTTTCTTT,CTSSYSRGNTEAFF
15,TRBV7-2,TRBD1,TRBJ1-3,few,TGTGCCAGCAGCTACAACAGGGGCTCTGGAAACACCATATATTTT,CASSYNRGSGNTIYF
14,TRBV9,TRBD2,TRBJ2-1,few,TGTGCCAGCAGCGTATCGGGCGGGAGCGATGAGCAGTTCTTC,CASSVSGGSDEQFF
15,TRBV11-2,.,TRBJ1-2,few,TGTGCCAGCAGCTTAGACGAAGGACAGCCCTATGGCTACACCTTC,CASSLDEGQPYGYTF
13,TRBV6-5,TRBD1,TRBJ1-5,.,TGTGCCAGCAGTTCCCAGGGGGAGTTGCCCCAGCATTTT,CASSSQGELPQHF
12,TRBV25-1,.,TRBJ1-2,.,TGTGCCAGCAGTGAATCGACTCTCGGCTACACCTTC,CASSESTLGYTF
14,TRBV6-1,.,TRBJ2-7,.,TGTGCCAGCAGTCACCGGGACGACTATTACGAGCAGTACTTC,CASSHRDDYYEQYF
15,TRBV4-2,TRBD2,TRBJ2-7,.,TGTGCCAGCAGTCAGGAAGCGGGAATATTCTACGAGCAGTACTTC,CASSQEAGIFYEQYF
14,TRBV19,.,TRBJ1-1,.,TGTGCCAGTAGTAGTTTCCACAAGAACACTGAAGCTTTCTTT,CASSSFHKNTEAFF
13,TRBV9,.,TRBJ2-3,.,TGTGCCAGCAGCAACGGACAGCCAGATACGCAGTATTTT,CASSNGQPDTQYF
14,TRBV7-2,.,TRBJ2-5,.,TGTGCCAGCAGCCAGCACCAGCGGGCGGAGACCCAGTACTTC,CASSQHQRAETQYF
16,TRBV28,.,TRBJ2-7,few,TGTGCCAGCAGCCCCAAGCCCCTTGCTTGGCGGTACGAGCAGTACTTC,CASSPKPLAWRYEQYF
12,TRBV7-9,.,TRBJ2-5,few,TGTGCCAGCAGCTTAGGGGTGGAGACCCAGTACTTC,CASSLGVETQYF
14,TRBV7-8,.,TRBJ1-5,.,TGTGCCAGCAGCTTAATTAGTAGCAATCAGCCCCAGCATTTT,CASSLISSNQPQHF
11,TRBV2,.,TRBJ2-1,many,TGTGCCAGCACAGATAACAATGAGCAGTTCTTC,CASTDNNEQFF
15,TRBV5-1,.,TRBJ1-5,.,TGCGCCAGCAGCGTAAGCGGGGAGCTCCATCAGCCCCAGCATTTT,CASSVSGELHQPQHF
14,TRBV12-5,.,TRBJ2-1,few,TGTGCTAGCGGAACCGGGACTCCATACAATGAGCAGTTCTTC,CASGTGTPYNEQFF
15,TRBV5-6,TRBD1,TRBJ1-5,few,TGTGCCAGCAGCTTGGTGTCGACAGGGAATCAGCCCCAGCATTTT,CASSLVSTGNQPQHF
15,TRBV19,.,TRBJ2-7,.,TGTGCCAGTAGTATAGTTCCGGGGAGCTCCTACGAGCAGTACTTC,CASSIVPGSSYEQYF
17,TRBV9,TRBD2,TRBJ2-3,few,TGTGCCAGCAGCGTAGAGACTAGCGGGAGAAGCACAGATACGCAGTATTTT,CASSVETSGRSTDTQYF
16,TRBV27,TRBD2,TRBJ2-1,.,TGTGCCAGCAGACCACGAGGAACTAGCGGGAACTATGAGCAGTTCTTC,CASRPRGTSGNYEQFF
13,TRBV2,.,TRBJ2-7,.,TGTGCCAGCAGTGATGACCTAGCCTACGAGCAGTACTTC,CASSDDLAYEQYF
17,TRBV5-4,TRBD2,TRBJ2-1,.,TGTGCCAGCAGCTTGGGATTAGCGGGAGGGTCCTACAATGAGCAGTTCTTC,CASSLGLAGGSYNEQFF
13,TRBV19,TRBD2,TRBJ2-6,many,TGTGCCAGTAGTTCCCGGGAGGGAAACGTCCTGACTTTC,CASSSREGNVLTF
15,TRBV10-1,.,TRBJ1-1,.,TGCGCCAGCAGTTTCAGGAAAGGTGAGGGATGTGAAGCTTTCTTT,CASSFRKGEGCEAFF
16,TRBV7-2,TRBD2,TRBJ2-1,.,TGTGCCAGCAGCTTAGAATGGGCTAGCGGGAGGAATGAGCAGTTCTTC,CASSLEWASGRNEQFF
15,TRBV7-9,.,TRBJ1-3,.,TGTGCCAGCAGCTTAAAAGGAAGCTCTGGAAACACCATATATTTT,CASSLKGSSGNTIYF
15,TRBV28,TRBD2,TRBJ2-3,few,TGTGCCAGCAGTGGAGCGGGAGCGGGGGCAGATACGCAGTATTTT,CASSGAGAGADTQYF
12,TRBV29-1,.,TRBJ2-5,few,TGCAGCGTTGATGGGGCGGGGGAGACCCAGTACTTC,CSVDGAGETQYF
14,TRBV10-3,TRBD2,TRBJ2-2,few,TGTGCCATCACCGGGACTAGCTTTACCGGGGAGCTGTTTTTT,CAITGTSFTGELFF
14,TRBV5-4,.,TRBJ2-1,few,TGTGCCAGCAGCTTGGGCGGGAAGACGAATGAGCAGTTCTTC,CASSLGGKTNEQFF
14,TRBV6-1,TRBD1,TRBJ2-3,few,TGTGCCAGCACTTCACAGGGGGACACAGATACGCAGTATTTT,CASTSQGDTDTQYF